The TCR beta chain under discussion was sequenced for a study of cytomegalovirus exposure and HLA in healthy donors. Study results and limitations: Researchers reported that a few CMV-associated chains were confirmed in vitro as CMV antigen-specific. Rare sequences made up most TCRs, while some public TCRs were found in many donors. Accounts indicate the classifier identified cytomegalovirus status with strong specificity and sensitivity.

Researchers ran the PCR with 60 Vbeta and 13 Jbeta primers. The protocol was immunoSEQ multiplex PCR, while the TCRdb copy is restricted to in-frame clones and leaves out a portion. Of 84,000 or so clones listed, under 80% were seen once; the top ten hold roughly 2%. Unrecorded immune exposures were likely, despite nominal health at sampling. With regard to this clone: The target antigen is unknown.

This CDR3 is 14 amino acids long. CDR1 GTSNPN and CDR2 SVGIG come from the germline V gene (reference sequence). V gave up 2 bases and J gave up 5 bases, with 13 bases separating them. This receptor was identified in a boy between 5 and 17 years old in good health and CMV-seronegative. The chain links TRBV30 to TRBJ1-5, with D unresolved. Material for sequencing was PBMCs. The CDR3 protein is CAWSLEEKHQPQHF. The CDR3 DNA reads TGTGCCTGGAGTTTGGAGGAGAAGCATCAGCCCCAGCATTTT.